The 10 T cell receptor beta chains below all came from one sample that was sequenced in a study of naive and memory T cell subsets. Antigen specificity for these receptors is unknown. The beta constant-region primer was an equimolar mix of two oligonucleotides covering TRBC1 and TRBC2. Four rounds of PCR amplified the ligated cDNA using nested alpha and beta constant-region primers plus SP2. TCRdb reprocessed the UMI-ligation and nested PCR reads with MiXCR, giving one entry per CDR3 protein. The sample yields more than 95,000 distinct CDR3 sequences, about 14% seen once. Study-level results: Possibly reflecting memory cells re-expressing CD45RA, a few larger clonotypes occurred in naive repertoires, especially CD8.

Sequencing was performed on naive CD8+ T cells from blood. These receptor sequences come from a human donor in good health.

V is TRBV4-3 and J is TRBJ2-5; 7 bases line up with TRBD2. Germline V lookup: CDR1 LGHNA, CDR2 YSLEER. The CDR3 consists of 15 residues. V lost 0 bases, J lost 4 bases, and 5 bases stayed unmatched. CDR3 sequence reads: CASSQDLRGRETQYF. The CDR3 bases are TGCGCCAGCAGCCAAGATCTGCGGGGGAGAGAGACCCAGTACTTC.

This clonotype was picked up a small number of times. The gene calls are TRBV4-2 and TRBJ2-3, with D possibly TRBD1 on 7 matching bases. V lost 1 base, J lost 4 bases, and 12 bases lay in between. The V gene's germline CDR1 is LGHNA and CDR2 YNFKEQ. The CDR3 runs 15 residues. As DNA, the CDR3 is TGTGCCAGCAGCCAAGTTGGAGGGGGCTCAGATACGCAGTATTTT. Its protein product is CASSQVGGGSDTQYF.

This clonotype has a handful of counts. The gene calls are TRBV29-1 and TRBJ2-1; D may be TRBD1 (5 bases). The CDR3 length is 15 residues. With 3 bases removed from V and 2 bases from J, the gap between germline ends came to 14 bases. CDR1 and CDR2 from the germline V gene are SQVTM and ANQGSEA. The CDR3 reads CSVDGAGYTYNEQFF. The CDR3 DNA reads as TGCAGCGTTGATGGGGCCGGTTATACCTACAATGAGCAGTTCTTC.

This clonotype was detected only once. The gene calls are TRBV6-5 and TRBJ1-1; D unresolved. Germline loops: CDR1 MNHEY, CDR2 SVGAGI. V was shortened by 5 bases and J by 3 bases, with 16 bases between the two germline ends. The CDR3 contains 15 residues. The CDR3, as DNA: TGTGCCAGCAGTACACCCCAAGGGTTGGACACTGAAGCTTTCTTT. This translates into CASSTPQGLDTEAFF.

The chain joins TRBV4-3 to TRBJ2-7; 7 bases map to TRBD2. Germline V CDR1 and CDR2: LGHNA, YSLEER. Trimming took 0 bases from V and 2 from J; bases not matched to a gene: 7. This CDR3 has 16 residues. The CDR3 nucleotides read TGCGCCAGCAGCCAAGAATTCCGGGGGGTCACCTACGAGCAGTACTTC. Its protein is CASSQEFRGVTYEQYF.

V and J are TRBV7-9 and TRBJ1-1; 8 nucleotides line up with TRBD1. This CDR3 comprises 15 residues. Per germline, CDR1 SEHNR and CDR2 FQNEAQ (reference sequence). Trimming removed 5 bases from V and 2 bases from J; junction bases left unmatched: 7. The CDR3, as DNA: TGTGCCAGCAGCAGCCAGGACAGGGCTAACACTGAAGCTTTCTTT. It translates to CASSSQDRANTEAFF.

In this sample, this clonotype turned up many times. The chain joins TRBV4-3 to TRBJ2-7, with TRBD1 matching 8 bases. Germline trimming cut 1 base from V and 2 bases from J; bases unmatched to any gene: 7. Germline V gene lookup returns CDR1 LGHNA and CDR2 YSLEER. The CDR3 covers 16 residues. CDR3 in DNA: TGCGCCAGCAGCCAAGCGGGGCCGGGACAGGCCTACGAGCAGTACTTC. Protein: CASSQAGPGQAYEQYF.

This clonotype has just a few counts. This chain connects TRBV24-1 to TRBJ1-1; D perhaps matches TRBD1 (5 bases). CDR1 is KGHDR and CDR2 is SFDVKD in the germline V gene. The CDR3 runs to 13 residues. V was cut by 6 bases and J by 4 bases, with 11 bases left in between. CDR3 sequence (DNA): TGTGCCACCAGTTCCAGGGTCGGCACTGAAGCTTTCTTT. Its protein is CATSSRVGTEAFF.

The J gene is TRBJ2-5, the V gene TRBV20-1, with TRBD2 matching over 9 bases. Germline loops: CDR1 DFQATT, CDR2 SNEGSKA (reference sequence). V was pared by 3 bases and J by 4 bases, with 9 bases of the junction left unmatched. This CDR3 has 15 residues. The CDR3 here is CSASPTSGWVETQYF. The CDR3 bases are TGCAGTGCTAGTCCCACTAGCGGGTGGGTAGAGACCCAGTACTTC.

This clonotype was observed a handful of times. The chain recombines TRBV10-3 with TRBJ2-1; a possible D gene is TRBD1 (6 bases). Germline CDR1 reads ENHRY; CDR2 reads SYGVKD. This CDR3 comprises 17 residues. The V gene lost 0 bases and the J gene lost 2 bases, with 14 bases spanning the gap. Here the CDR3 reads CAISESWQGSPYNEQFF. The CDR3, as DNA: TGTGCCATCAGTGAGTCGTGGCAGGGGAGTCCCTACAATGAGCAGTTCTTC.